This is a list of T cell receptor beta chains from one sample in a study of blood T cell repertoires in COVID-19. TCRdb's copy holds only in-frame clones and misses some; the assay was immunoSEQ multiplex PCR. The table has around 160,000 clones, over 70% seen once; the top ten hold approximately 10%. Sequenced: PBMCs or T cells enriched from blood (not recorded which). These receptors were obtained from a man aged 45-65 years who had recovered from COVID-19. Both conserved end residues are part of each CDR3. D genes are given only for firm matches. Clone sizes are given selectively: once, few, many, or a class where the clone is expanded.

V	D	J	size	DNA	CDR3
TRBV5-4	.	TRBJ2-7	.	TGTGCCACCGTAATAAGGGGATCCTACGAGCAGTACTTC	CATVIRGSYEQYF
TRBV6-5	.	TRBJ2-1	.	TGTGCCAGCAGTTACTCTCTAGCAAAGAGAATTAATGAGCAGTTCTTC	CASSYSLAKRINEQFF
TRBV3-1/TRBV3-2	TRBD2	TRBJ2-3	.	TGTGCCAGCAGCCGGGGTAGCGGGGGGACCTCCGCAGATACGCAGTATTTT	CASSRGSGGTSADTQYF
TRBV5-1	TRBD2	TRBJ2-7	few	TGCGCCAGCAGCCCACCAATAGCGGGGAGCTCCTACGAGCAGTACTTC	CASSPPIAGSSYEQYF
TRBV27	.	TRBJ2-7	.	TGTGCCAGCAGACCGACAGGTTTCTCCTACGAGCAGTACTTC	CASRPTGFSYEQYF
TRBV7-9	.	TRBJ1-1	.	TGTGCCAGCAGCTTGTCCGGGAACACTGAAGCTTTCTTT	CASSLSGNTEAFF
TRBV5-4	.	TRBJ1-2	.	TGTGCCAGCAGCCGGACTCTCAACTATGGCTACACCTTC	CASSRTLNYGYTF
TRBV5-1	.	TRBJ1-2	once	TGCGCCAGCAGCTTGGATGGGCAGTTCGATGGCTACACCTTC	CASSLDGQFDGYTF
TRBV18	.	TRBJ1-4	.	TGTGCCAGCTCACCACGGCGGGGTACTAATGAAAAACTGTTTTTT	CASSPRRGTNEKLFF
TRBV30	TRBD1	TRBJ1-3	.	TGTGCCTGGAGTCGGGACAGCGGCTCTGGAAACACCATATATTTT	CAWSRDSGSGNTIYF
TRBV18	TRBD1	TRBJ1-5	.	TGTGCCAGCTCACCGTACAGGGGGAGAAGCAATCAGCCCCAGCATTTT	CASSPYRGRSNQPQHF
TRBV5-4	.	TRBJ1-1	.	TGTGCCAGCAGCCCCCGAAGGGGGAAGGACACTGAAGCTTTCTTT	CASSPRRGKDTEAFF
TRBV14	.	TRBJ2-3	.	TGTGCCAGCAGCCACGGGACACCCTCTAATCCAGATACGCAGTATTTT	CASSHGTPSNPDTQYF
TRBV19	.	TRBJ1-2	.	TGTGCCAGCCAGGGGCCTGGCTACACCTTC	CASQGPGYTF
TRBV2	.	TRBJ1-2	few	TGTGCCAGCAGGTCCCAGGGAGGAGGCTACACCTTC	CASRSQGGGYTF
TRBV5-4	.	TRBJ2-1	.	TGTGCCAGCAGCTCCCAGGGCCGCTCCTACAATGAGCAGTTCTTC	CASSSQGRSYNEQFF
TRBV5-1	TRBD1	TRBJ1-1	.	TGCGCCAGCGAGAGGCTCCCTACCGGGACAGGGAACACTGAAGCTTTCTTT	CASERLPTGTGNTEAFF
TRBV27	.	TRBJ2-3	.	TGTGCCAGCAGTGACAGGATCCCGGGCTCGGCGGGCACAGATACGCAGTATTTT	CASSDRIPGSAGTDTQYF
TRBV20-1	.	TRBJ2-3	few	TGCAGTGCTAGTTGGCAGACAGATACGCAGTATTTT	CSASWQTDTQYF
TRBV19	.	TRBJ1-5	once	TGTGCCAGTAGTACGGCGGGTCGAAGCAATCAGCCCCAGCATTTT	CASSTAGRSNQPQHF
TRBV7-2	.	TRBJ1-1	.	TGTGCCAGCAGCTTAGATCCGGGGTCGGACACTGAAGCTTTCTTT	CASSLDPGSDTEAFF
TRBV9	TRBD1	TRBJ1-2	.	TGTGCCAGCAGCCCCGAGGCGGGGGGGACAGGCCCTGTGGGCTATGGCTACACCTTC	CASSPEAGGTGPVGYGYTF
TRBV4-2	.	TRBJ2-1	.	TGTGCCAGCAGCCAAGTCTCGATAGCGGCCTTCAATGAGCAGTTCTTC	CASSQVSIAAFNEQFF
TRBV7-2	TRBD2	TRBJ2-1	.	TGTGCCAGCAGCTTATACGCTAGCGGGGGTAGGAATGAGCAGTTCTTC	CASSLYASGGRNEQFF
TRBV6-5	TRBD2	TRBJ2-5	.	TGTGCCAGCAGGAAAGGACTAGCTGGGACCCAGTACTTC	CASRKGLAGTQYF
TRBV3-1/TRBV3-2	.	TRBJ1-2	.	TGTGCCAGCAGCCAAGTAGCGGAGGGCTACACCTTC	CASSQVAEGYTF
TRBV6-5	TRBD1	TRBJ1-1	many	TGTGCCAGCAGTTACTCCGGACAGGTCATGAACACTGAAGCTTTCTTT	CASSYSGQVMNTEAFF
TRBV5-1	TRBD2	TRBJ2-3	.	TGCGCCAGCAGCCAAAGTATAGCGCTAGCGGGAGGAACAGATACGCAGTATTTT	CASSQSIALAGGTDTQYF
TRBV5-1	TRBD1	TRBJ1-3	once	TGCGCCAGCAGCTTGGGGGGGACAGGCTCTGGAAACACCATATATTTT	CASSLGGTGSGNTIYF
TRBV30	TRBD1	TRBJ2-6	.	TGTGCCCGAACCCACCGCGGACAGGAGGCGCGGGGGGCCAACGTCCTGACTTTC	CARTHRGQEARGANVLTF
TRBV2	.	TRBJ1-2	.	TGTGCCAGCGGAGAGGATGGCTACACCTTC	CASGEDGYTF
TRBV10-3	.	TRBJ1-5	.	TGTGCCATCAGCGGACGGAAAGCGGAGCCCCAGCATTTT	CAISGRKAEPQHF
TRBV9	.	TRBJ1-6	once	TGTGCCAGCAGCGTAGATGGCTCCAATTCACCCCTCCACTTT	CASSVDGSNSPLHF
TRBV30	TRBD1	TRBJ1-1	.	TGTGCCTGGGGCCAAGGGGGCTCTGAAGCTTTCTTT	CAWGQGGSEAFF
TRBV2	.	TRBJ1-1	.	TGTGCCAGCAGTTGGGGGGGAATCGAAGCTTTCTTT	CASSWGGIEAFF
TRBV5-4	TRBD1	TRBJ2-7	.	TGTGCCAGTTTCCTACAGGGGGCGGGGGAGCAGTACTTC	CASFLQGAGEQYF
TRBV19	.	TRBJ1-2	.	TGTGCCAGTAGGGAAGGACCGGGGAGCTATGGCTACACCTTC	CASREGPGSYGYTF
TRBV6-9	.	TRBJ1-2	.	TGTGCCAGCAGTTATGGGTCCCAGCAGGGAACTAACTATGGCTACACCTTC	CASSYGSQQGTNYGYTF
TRBV7-9	TRBD1	TRBJ2-2	.	TGTGCCAGCAGCTCGGGACCGGGACAGTCCAACACCGGGGAGCTGTTTTTT	CASSSGPGQSNTGELFF
TRBV9	TRBD2	TRBJ2-2	.	TGTGCCAGCAGCGTAGGGTCTAGCGGGGCCAACACCGGGGAGCTGTTTTTT	CASSVGSSGANTGELFF
TRBV5-1	.	TRBJ2-2	.	TGCGCCAGCAGCTTGCCAACGAACACCGGGGAGCTGTTTTTT	CASSLPTNTGELFF
TRBV6-2/TRBV6-3	.	TRBJ2-7	.	TGTGCCAGCAGCCACGGGGATGGGCAGTACTTC	CASSHGDGQYF
TRBV11-2	TRBD1	TRBJ1-5	few	TGTGCCAGCAGGTTGACAGGGGTGGGGCAGCCCCAGCATTTT	CASRLTGVGQPQHF
TRBV11-2	TRBD1	TRBJ2-3	.	TGTGCCAGCAGCTTAGGGAAGGGACAGATTAGCACAGATACGCAGTATTTT	CASSLGKGQISTDTQYF
TRBV4-1	.	TRBJ1-2	.	TGCGCCAGCAGCCAAGATTTACTCTATGGCTACACCTTC	CASSQDLLYGYTF
TRBV7-3	TRBD2	TRBJ2-2	.	TGTGCCAGCAGCCTGGAGCGGGGGGCGCGCACCGGGGAGCTGTTTTTT	CASSLERGARTGELFF
TRBV2	.	TRBJ2-7	.	TGTGCCAGCAGATGGACAGAAGGGCCTAGCGAGCAGTACTTC	CASRWTEGPSEQYF
TRBV3-1/TRBV3-2	TRBD1	TRBJ2-7	.	TGTGCCAGCAGCCGGGGACAGGACTCCTACGAGCAGTACTTC	CASSRGQDSYEQYF
TRBV23-1	.	TRBJ2-3	.	TGCGCCAATCTCATTTCCCAGGGGTTAGATACGCAGTATTTT	CANLISQGLDTQYF
TRBV7-8	.	TRBJ2-7	.	TGTGCCAGCAGCTCGTCACAGGGTCTCCTCACCTACGAGCAGTACTTC	CASSSSQGLLTYEQYF
TRBV5-1	TRBD1	TRBJ1-2	.	TGCGCCAGCAGCTTGGCCCACGGGACAGGGGAGAATGGCTACACCTTC	CASSLAHGTGENGYTF